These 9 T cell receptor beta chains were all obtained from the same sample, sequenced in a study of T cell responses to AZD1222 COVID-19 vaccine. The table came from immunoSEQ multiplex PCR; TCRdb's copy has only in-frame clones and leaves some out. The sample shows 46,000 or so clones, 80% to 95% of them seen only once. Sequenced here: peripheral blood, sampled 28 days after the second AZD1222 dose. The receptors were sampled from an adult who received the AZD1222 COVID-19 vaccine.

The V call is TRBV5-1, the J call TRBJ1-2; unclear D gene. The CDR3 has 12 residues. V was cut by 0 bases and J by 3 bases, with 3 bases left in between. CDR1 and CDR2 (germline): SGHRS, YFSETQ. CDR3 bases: TGCGCCAGCAGCTTGGGGGACTATGGCTACACCTTC. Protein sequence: CASSLGDYGYTF.

The CDR3 coding sequence is TGCGCCAGCAGTGAGGGGAGCGGGGGTTCGAACACCGGGGAGCTGTTTTTT. Its protein product is CASSEGSGGSNTGELFF. This chain connects TRBV10-1 to TRBJ2-2; 8 bases line up with TRBD2. Per germline, CDR1 WNHNN and CDR2 SYGVQD (reference sequence). J gave up 0 bases and V 2 bases, and 5 bases lay outside the gene matches. The CDR3 has 17 amino acids.

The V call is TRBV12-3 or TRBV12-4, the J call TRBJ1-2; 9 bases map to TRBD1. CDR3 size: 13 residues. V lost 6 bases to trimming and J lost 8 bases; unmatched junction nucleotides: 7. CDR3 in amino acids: CASSLTGGRGYTF. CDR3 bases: TGTGCCAGCAGCCTGACAGGGGGTCGAGGCTACACCTTC.

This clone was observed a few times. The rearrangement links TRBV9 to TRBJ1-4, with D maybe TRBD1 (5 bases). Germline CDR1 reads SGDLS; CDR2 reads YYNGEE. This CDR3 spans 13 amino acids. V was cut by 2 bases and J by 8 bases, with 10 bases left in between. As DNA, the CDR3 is TGTGCCAGCAGCGTTGGGGGATTCGAAAAACTGTTTTTT. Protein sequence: CASSVGGFEKLFF. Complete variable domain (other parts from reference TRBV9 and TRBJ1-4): DSGVTQTPKHLITATGQRVTLRCSPRSGDLSVYWYQQSLDQGLQFLIQYYNGEERAKGNILERFSAQQFPDLHSELNLSSLELGDSALYFCASSVGGFEKLFFGSGTQLSVL.

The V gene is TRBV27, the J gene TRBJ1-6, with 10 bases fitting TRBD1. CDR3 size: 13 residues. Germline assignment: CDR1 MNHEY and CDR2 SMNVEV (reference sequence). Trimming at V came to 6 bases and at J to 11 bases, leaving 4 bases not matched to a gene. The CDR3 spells CASSDRGHPPLHF. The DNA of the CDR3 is TGTGCCAGCAGCGACAGGGGGCATCCACCCCTCCACTTT.

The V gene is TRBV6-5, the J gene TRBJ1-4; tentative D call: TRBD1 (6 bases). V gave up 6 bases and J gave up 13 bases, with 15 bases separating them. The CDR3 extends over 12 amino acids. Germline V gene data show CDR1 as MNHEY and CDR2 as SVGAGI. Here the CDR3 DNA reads TGTGCCAGCAGAGGGGGAACAGGGACACTGTTTTTT. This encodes CASRGGTGTLFF.

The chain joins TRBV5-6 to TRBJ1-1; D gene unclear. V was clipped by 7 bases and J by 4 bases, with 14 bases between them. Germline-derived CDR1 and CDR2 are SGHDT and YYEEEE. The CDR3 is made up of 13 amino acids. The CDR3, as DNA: TGTGCCAGCTTCCCCCCGGGGTCCACTGAAGCTTTCTTT. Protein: CASFPPGSTEAFF.

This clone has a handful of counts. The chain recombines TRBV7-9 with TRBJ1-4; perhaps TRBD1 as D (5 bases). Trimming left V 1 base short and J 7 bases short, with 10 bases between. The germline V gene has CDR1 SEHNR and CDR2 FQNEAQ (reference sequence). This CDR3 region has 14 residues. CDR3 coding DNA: TGTGCCAGCAGCTTAGTCAGGGCGGGTGAAAAACTGTTTTTT. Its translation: CASSLVRAGEKLFF.

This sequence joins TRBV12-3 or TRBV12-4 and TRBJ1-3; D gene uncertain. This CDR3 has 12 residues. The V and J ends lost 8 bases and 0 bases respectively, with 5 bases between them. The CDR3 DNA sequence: TGTGCCAGCTCCGTCTCTGGAAACACCATATATTTT. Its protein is CASSVSGNTIYF.